These 19 T cell receptor beta chains came from one sample sequenced in a study of quantifying T cell responses using KT2 cells. Study-wide context: TCR alpha and beta constant-region primers primed reverse transcription of RNA.

A single-stranded UMI oligo with SP2 sequence was ligated to cDNA 3' ends. An equimolar mix of RC1.1 and RC1.2 primed the beta chain across TRBC1 and TRBC2. A single record per CDR3 protein comes from TCRdb applying MiXCR to the UMI-ligation and nested PCR reads. The table records roughly 51,000 distinct CDR3 sequences, around 12% of them present only once. The sequenced material came from PBMCs spiked with cells of the T cell clone KT2. These receptors were obtained from a human donor.

The table lists this clonotype with many counts. V gene TRBV5-1 combines with J gene TRBJ2-3; D is perhaps TRBD2 (6 bases). The CDR3 is made up of 14 amino acids. V lost 3 bases and J 1 base, leaving 9 bases between the germline ends. The germline CDR1 and CDR2 sequences are SGHRS and YFSETQ. CDR3 DNA: TGCGCCAGCAGCTCCGGGACTCGCACAGATACGCAGTATTTT. Its translation: CASSSGTRTDTQYF.

This sequence joins TRBV7-9 and TRBJ1-6, with a possible D match to TRBD1 (5 bases). The CDR3 is 15 residues long. Trimming removed 1 base from V and 6 bases from J, with 10 bases in between. CDR1 is SEHNR and CDR2 is FQNEAQ in the germline V gene (reference sequence). CDR3 sequence: CASSLVAGINSPLHF. CDR3 bases: TGTGCCAGCAGCTTAGTGGCAGGGATTAATTCACCCCTCCACTTT.

There are a few counts of this clonotype. The chain couples TRBV10-3 to TRBJ2-7, with 11 nucleotides matching TRBD2. The V and J ends lost 7 bases and 3 bases, in that order; junction bases with no gene match: 5. The CDR3 consists of 14 residues. Germline V CDR1 and CDR2: ENHRY, SYGVKD. The DNA for the CDR3 is TGTGCCATCATCAATACTAGCGGGGGCTACGAGCAGTACTTC. This encodes CAIINTSGGYEQYF.

This clonotype was found a few times. V gene TRBV20-1 combines with J gene TRBJ2-7; tentative D call: TRBD2 (6 bases). The length of the CDR3 is 16 residues. Trimming left V 6 bases short and J 7 bases short, with 28 bases between. The germline V gene has CDR1 DFQATT and CDR2 SNEGSKA (reference sequence). CDR3 sequence reads: CSALKAGPTISTEQYF. The CDR3 DNA follows: TGCAGTGCCCTCAAGGCGGGACCTACGATCTCTACGGAGCAGTACTTC.

CDR3 region: CSVEGEREGYEQYF. CDR3 in DNA: TGCAGCGTTGAGGGGGAGCGGGAGGGCTACGAGCAGTACTTC. V is TRBV29-1 and J is TRBJ2-7; 10 positions agree with TRBD2. Unmatched junction bases numbered 5, after V lost 3 bases and J lost 3 bases. This CDR3 region has 14 residues. Per the germline V gene, CDR1 is SQVTM and CDR2 is ANQGSEA.

This clonotype was detected ten times or more. V gene TRBV7-8 combines with J gene TRBJ2-5; D possibly corresponds to TRBD2 (6 bases). Trimming removed 7 bases at V and 5 bases at J, with 20 bases between. Germline lookup yields CDR1 SGHVS and CDR2 FQNEAQ. The CDR3 is 15 residues long. The CDR3 DNA is TGTGCCAGCACCGAGTCCGGGGACTGGAGGGAGACCCAGTACTTC. Residues: CASTESGDWRETQYF.

CDR3: CASRGLAGDTDTQYF. CDR3 DNA sequence: TGTGCCAGCAGGGGACTAGCGGGGGATACAGATACGCAGTATTTT. The chain couples TRBV6-4 to TRBJ2-3, with TRBD2 matching over 14 bases. The CDR3 length is 15 residues. Germline V gene data show CDR1 as MRHNA and CDR2 as SNTAGT. The V and J ends lost 6 bases and 3 bases, in that order; junction bases with no gene match: 2.

This clonotype occurred many times. The V gene is TRBV6-2 or TRBV6-3, the J gene TRBJ2-7; TRBD2 matches at 7 bases. The V gene's germline CDR1 is MNHEY and CDR2 SVGEGT. CDR3 length equals 14 residues. V trimming: 6 bases; J trimming: 5 bases; junction bases outside the gene matches: 10. CDR3 protein: CASSLAAGTDEQYF. DNA of the CDR3: TGTGCCAGCAGCCTAGCGGCAGGGACGGACGAGCAGTACTTC.

The chain carries TRBV5-1 and TRBJ2-2; D gene ambiguous. Per germline, CDR1 SGHRS and CDR2 YFSETQ. Trimming left V 3 bases short and J 2 bases short, with 11 bases between. The CDR3 is 15 amino acids. The DNA for the CDR3 is TGCGCCAGCAGCTCCCGTGCTCCCAACACCGGGGAGCTGTTTTTT. Its translation: CASSSRAPNTGELFF. Full variable domain (remainder filled in from reference TRBV5-1 and TRBJ2-2): KAGVTQTPRYLIKTRGQQVTLSCSPISGHRSVSWYQQTPGQGLQFLFEYFSETQRNKGNFPGRFSGRQFSNSRSEMNVSTLELGDSALYLCASSSRAPNTGELFFGEGSRLTVL.

The CDR3 here is CASSLGVIGSSTDTQYF. The CDR3 DNA is TGCGCCAGCAGCTTGGGAGTTATAGGATCTAGCACAGATACGCAGTATTTT. The V gene is TRBV5-1, the J gene TRBJ2-3; D is unclear. The CDR3 spans 17 residues. The germline V gene encodes CDR1 SGHRS and CDR2 YFSETQ. V was clipped by 0 bases and J by 0 bases, with 14 bases between them. Drawing the rest from reference TRBV5-1 and TRBJ2-3, the complete variable domain is KAGVTQTPRYLIKTRGQQVTLSCSPISGHRSVSWYQQTPGQGLQFLFEYFSETQRNKGNFPGRFSGRQFSNSRSEMNVSTLELGDSALYLCASSLGVIGSSTDTQYFGPGTRLTVL.

This clonotype was found a few times. The chain recombines TRBV30 with TRBJ1-2; no reliable D call. Germline V gene sequence: CDR1 GTSNPN, CDR2 SVGIG (reference sequence). Trimming left V 0 bases short and J 4 bases short, with 9 bases between. The CDR3 covers 13 residues. The CDR3 coding sequence is TGTGCCTGGAGTGTACTATTGGGCTATGGCTACACCTTC. Encoded protein: CAWSVLLGYGYTF.

This clonotype was seen at least ten times. The V gene is TRBV7-9, the J gene TRBJ2-1; D perhaps matches TRBD1 (6 bases). Deletions cut 1 base from V and 0 bases from J, with 13 bases between. Germline CDR1 and CDR2: SEHNR and FQNEAQ (reference sequence). The CDR3 sequence is 17 residues long. Here the CDR3 DNA reads TGTGCCAGCAGCTTAGGTGTGGGGGCGAGCTCCTACAATGAGCAGTTCTTC. It encodes CASSLGVGASSYNEQFF.

The chain uses TRBV6-1 and TRBJ1-5; TRBD1 matches at 10 bases. The CDR3 loop spans 16 amino acids. Trimming cost V 7 bases and J 7 bases; bases outside gene matches: 13. Looked up from germline, CDR1 is MNHNS and CDR2 is SASEGT. CDR3 protein: CASTWGSGDRGQPQHF. The DNA for the CDR3 is TGTGCCAGCACATGGGGGTCCGGGGACAGGGGACAGCCCCAGCATTTT.

This chain uses TRBV19 with TRBJ2-1; TRBD1 aligns across 9 bases. Trimming removed 5 bases from V and 12 bases from J; junction bases left unmatched: 8. This CDR3 has 13 amino acids. CDR1 and CDR2 (germline): LNHDA, SQIVND (reference sequence). CDR3 nucleotides: TGTGCCAGTAGTGCGGGACAGGGCGGCGGGCAGTTCTTC. The encoded protein is CASSAGQGGGQFF.

This clonotype was seen repeatedly, ten times or more. The chain has TRBV9 and TRBJ2-3, with D perhaps being TRBD1 or TRBD2 (5 bases each). With 0 bases removed from V and 2 bases from J, the gap between germline ends came to 22 bases. CDR3 length equals 19 residues. The germline V gene encodes CDR1 SGDLS and CDR2 YYNGEE. CDR3 amino acids: CASSVVGAGENLITDTQYF. The DNA of the CDR3 is TGTGCCAGCAGCGTAGTAGGGGCTGGGGAGAACCTGATCACAGATACGCAGTATTTT.

A few counts support this clonotype. The chain joins TRBV4-1 to TRBJ2-1; no clear D gene. CDR1 MGHRA and CDR2 YSYEKL come from the germline V gene. The CDR3 length is 15 residues. The V end lost 6 bases, the J end lost 8 bases, and 20 bases lay between the germline ends. CDR3 region: CASRLQVNYNYEQFF. CDR3 nucleotides: TGCGCCAGCAGGCTACAAGTCAACTACAACTATGAGCAGTTCTTC.

V usage is TRBV5-6 and J usage is TRBJ2-1; perhaps TRBD2 as D (7 bases). The V and J ends lost 2 bases and 6 bases respectively, with 12 bases between them. CDR3 size: 14 residues. Germline values: CDR1 SGHDT, CDR2 YYEEEE. In DNA form, the CDR3 reads TGTGCCAGCAGCTTCGGTGCGGGGGCCAATGAGCAGTTCTTC. Its protein product is CASSFGAGANEQFF.

This clonotype was observed a handful of times. The V call is TRBV12-3 or TRBV12-4, the J call TRBJ2-2; possibly TRBD1 or TRBD2 for D (5 bases each). Trimming left V 3 bases short and J 0 bases short, with 8 bases between. CDR3 length: 15 residues. CDR3 bases: TGTGCCAGCAGTTTCAGAGGGGCGAACACCGGGGAGCTGTTTTTT. Translating gives CASSFRGANTGELFF.

This clonotype was seen repeatedly, ten times or more. The chain has TRBV12-3 or TRBV12-4 and TRBJ2-5; 10 positions match TRBD2. CDR3 size: 16 residues. The V segment lost 6 bases and the J segment 5 bases; nucleotides outside the gene matches: 12. The CDR3 loop is CASSPLLAGGPETQYF. DNA of the CDR3: TGTGCCAGCAGCCCCTTGTTAGCGGGAGGACCGGAGACCCAGTACTTC.